This T cell receptor (beta chain) was obtained from a study of cytomegalovirus exposure and HLA in healthy donors. Study-wide results and caveats: What TCR beta sequences reportedly achieved was accurate prediction of HLA-A and HLA-B alleles in most subjects. In an earlier analysis, about 87% or about 30%: the productive usage of most TCR beta V segments.

The PCR made use of 60 Vbeta and 13 Jbeta primers. Only in-frame clones appear in the TCRdb table, and some are missing; sequencing was by immunoSEQ multiplex PCR. The sample gives 100,000 to 150,000 clones, about 80% of which show up once; around 4.9% is in the top ten. This clone was picked up one time. Its antigen remains unknown. The sequenced sample was PBMCs. This clonotype was sampled from a man aged 45 to 65 in good health and CMV-seropositive.

CDR3 in DNA: TGTGCCAGCAGCGATTCGGGACAGGCGAACACCGGGGAGCTGTTTTTT. Encoded protein: CASSDSGQANTGELFF. This chain links TRBV7-9 with TRBJ2-2; 8 nucleotides align to TRBD1. The germline V gene encodes CDR1 SEHNR and CDR2 FQNEAQ (reference sequence). The CDR3 runs 16 residues. J lost 0 bases, V lost 5 bases, and 5 bases had no gene match.